The 29 T cell receptor beta chains below all came from one sample that was sequenced in a study of OX40 agonist ivuxolimab in advanced cancers. Library method: the immunoSEQ multiplex PCR assay. Entries here come from immuneACCESS through TCRdb and include only in-frame sequences with V and J called. Some clones fail to appear in such tables; in the studies checked, an unresolved V gene covers under half of the shortfall, and the cause of the remainder is unknown. This sample holds 55,000 to 75,000 clones; roughly 85% were observed only once. The ten most abundant clones make up roughly 1.2% of the sample. The sequenced sample was CD4+ or CD8+ T cells sorted from blood, obtained in a trial of the OX40 agonist ivuxolimab. These receptors were taken from an adult with an advanced solid tumor such as melanoma, head and neck, liver or kidney cancer.

The chain links TRBV27 to TRBJ2-7; D perhaps matches TRBD2 (7 bases). CDR1 is MNHEY and CDR2 is SMNVEV in the germline V gene (reference sequence). This CDR3 comprises 15 residues. Trimming stripped 7 bases from V and 0 bases from J, with 16 bases between. DNA for the CDR3: TGTGCCAGCAAGAGGGGGGGCCTCGGCTCCTACGAGCAGTACTTC. Protein sequence: CASKRGGLGSYEQYF.

The chain links TRBV18 to TRBJ1-6, with 7 bases that match TRBD1. The CDR3 has 18 amino acids. Germline V gene lookup returns CDR1 KGHSH and CDR2 LQKENI. V lost 1 base, J lost 0 bases, and 6 bases stayed unmatched. DNA of the CDR3: TGTGCCAGCTCACCACTAGGGACAGAGAGCTCCTATAATTCACCCCTCCACTTT. The encoded protein is CASSPLGTESSYNSPLHF.

Written as DNA, the CDR3 is TGTGCCAGCAGAGTCGGCGGGCGCTCCTACGAGCAGTACTTC. Its translation is CASRVGGRSYEQYF. This chain connects TRBV28 to TRBJ2-7; D perhaps matches TRBD2 (5 bases). CDR1 and CDR2 (germline): MDHEN, SYDVKM. The CDR3 contains 14 residues. Trimming removed 6 bases from V and 0 bases from J, with 12 bases in between.

This clone was counted a single time. The chain links TRBV5-1 to TRBJ2-1; 8 bases are a match to TRBD2. Germline values: CDR1 SGHRS, CDR2 YFSETQ. The CDR3 sequence is 16 residues long. The ends lost 4 bases at V and 3 bases at J; junction bases unmatched: 9. This CDR3 reads CASSQNSGSFYNEQFF. CDR3 DNA sequence: TGCGCCAGCAGCCAAAACAGCGGGAGCTTCTACAATGAGCAGTTCTTC.

CDR3 nucleotides: TGTGCCAGCAGTCCGCCCCAGCATTTT. The encoded protein is CASSPPQHF. This chain links TRBV28 with TRBJ1-5; D is undetermined. Trimming shortened V by 5 bases and J by 9 bases, and 2 bases separated the two germline ends. Germline V gene lookup returns CDR1 MDHEN and CDR2 SYDVKM. CDR3 length equals 9 residues.

The V and J genes are TRBV7-6 and TRBJ2-5; D call uncertain. Per germline, CDR1 SGHVS and CDR2 FNYEAQ. The CDR3 runs to 13 residues. V lost 1 base to trimming and J lost 5 bases, with 8 bases between them. CDR3 sequence (DNA): TGTGCCAGCAGCTTAGTGGATGGGGAGACCCAGTACTTC. Its translation: CASSLVDGETQYF.

The genes are TRBV13 and TRBJ1-1, with D unresolved. The CDR3 runs 13 residues. Trimming took off 6 bases at V and 2 bases at J, with 10 bases between the two ends. From germline, CDR1 is PRHDT and CDR2 FYEKMQ (reference sequence). The CDR3 coding sequence is TGTGCCAGCAGTTTTGGCCCCAACACTGAAGCTTTCTTT. This encodes CASSFGPNTEAFF.

This chain joins TRBV6-1 and TRBJ2-1; a weak D match, TRBD2 (6 bases). CDR3 length equals 16 residues. CDR1 is MNHNS, CDR2 SASEGT, per germline. The V end was cut by 2 bases, the J end by 4 bases, with 15 bases between. The CDR3 region has the DNA TGTGCCAGCAGTGAAACAACCGGGAGTGGGTACAATGAGCAGTTCTTC. Encoded protein: CASSETTGSGYNEQFF.

The CDR3 nucleotides read TGCAGTGCCATCCGGGACCCTGAAGCTTTCTTT. It specifies CSAIRDPEAFF. The rearrangement links TRBV20-1 to TRBJ1-1; D perhaps matches TRBD1 (5 bases). The germline V gene encodes CDR1 DFQATT and CDR2 SNEGSKA (reference sequence). This CDR3 is built from 11 residues. Trimming pared 6 bases from V and 6 bases from J, leaving 11 bases between.

The chain employs TRBV5-4 and TRBJ2-6; 8 bases line up with TRBD1. The CDR3 length is 15 residues. The germline V gene has CDR1 SGHNT and CDR2 YYREEE (reference sequence). Trimming cost V 5 bases and J 3 bases; bases outside gene matches: 4. The DNA of the CDR3 is TGTGCCAGCAGACAGACAGGGGATGGGGCCAACGTCCTGACTTTC. Its protein product is CASRQTGDGANVLTF.

This chain joins TRBV5-1 and TRBJ1-1, with 10 bases lining up with TRBD1. V gave up 4 bases and J gave up 3 bases; unmatched junction bases: 6. From germline, CDR1 is SGHRS and CDR2 YFSETQ. This CDR3 spans 15 amino acids. Written as DNA, the CDR3 is TGCGCCAGCAGCCTTTCCGGGACAGGGGACACTGAAGCTTTCTTT. It is translated as CASSLSGTGDTEAFF.

The chain joins TRBV19 to TRBJ2-2; TRBD1 or TRBD2 may be the D gene (5 bases each). The CDR3 is 16 amino acids. The germline gives CDR1 LNHDA, CDR2 SQIVND (reference sequence). Trimming cost V 7 bases and J 0 bases, with 15 bases left between them. In DNA, the CDR3 is TGTGCCAGTAAACCCCAGGGCGGGTCGAACACCGGGGAGCTGTTTTTT. It specifies CASKPQGGSNTGELFF.

This chain connects TRBV19 to TRBJ2-1; 14 bases match TRBD2. The CDR3 is 18 residues long. Germline values: CDR1 LNHDA, CDR2 SQIVND (reference sequence). J lost 5 bases, V lost 6 bases, and 12 bases had no gene match. This CDR3 is CASRKLGTSGRGNNEQFF. CDR3 nucleotide sequence: TGTGCCAGTAGGAAACTCGGGACTAGCGGGAGAGGGAACAATGAGCAGTTCTTC.

This clone was observed a single time. Relative to the germline gene, one junction end is altered; a read error may explain this. The sample has other DNA sequences that encode this CDR3 too. V gene TRBV5-1 combines with J gene TRBJ1-1, with 7 bases identical to TRBD1. This CDR3 has 15 residues. Germline V gene sequence: CDR1 SGHRS, CDR2 YFSETQ. CDR3 loop: CASSTSGTAHTEAFF. DNA of the CDR3: TGCGCCAGCAGCACCTCTGGGACAGCTCACACCGAAGCTTTCTTT. Full variable domain (rest looked up from reference TRBV5-1 and TRBJ1-1): KAGVTQTPRYLIKTRGQQVTLSCSPISGHRSVSWYQQTPGQGLQFLFEYFSETQRNKGNFPGRFSGRQFSNSRSEMNVSTLELGDSALYLCASSTSGTAHTEAFFGQGTRLTVV.

The chain links TRBV5-1 to TRBJ2-2, with 8 bases fitting TRBD1. The V gene end was trimmed by 0 bases and the J gene end by 6 bases; junction bases not matched to a gene: 1. The germline V gene encodes CDR1 SGHRS and CDR2 YFSETQ. The CDR3 length is 14 residues. DNA for the CDR3: TGCGCCAGCAGCTTGGCAGGGGGCTCCGGGGAGCTGTTTTTT. Its protein product is CASSLAGGSGELFF.

The chain has TRBV4-1 and TRBJ2-5; D might be TRBD1 (5 bases). V was pared by 4 bases and J by 3 bases, with 9 bases between. From germline, CDR1 is MGHRA and CDR2 YSYEKL. The length of the CDR3 is 13 residues. The DNA for the CDR3 is TGCGCCAGCAGCCTCCAGGGAAAAGAGACCCAGTACTTC. Translating it yields CASSLQGKETQYF.

This clone appeared a few times. The chain recombines TRBV5-4 with TRBJ1-2; 11 nucleotides line up with TRBD1. The CDR3 is 14 amino acids. The germline V gene encodes CDR1 SGHNT and CDR2 YYREEE (reference sequence). The trim removed 4 bases at V and 6 bases at J, leaving 5 bases unmatched. The CDR3 reads CASSGQGARDGYTF. The CDR3 DNA reads as TGTGCCAGCAGCGGACAGGGGGCAAGGGATGGCTACACCTTC.

The genes are TRBV11-2 and TRBJ2-5, with a tentative D call TRBD1 (5 bases). The germline V gene has CDR1 SGHAT and CDR2 FQNNGV. V lost 4 bases, J lost 1 base, and 13 bases lay in between. This CDR3 is built from 15 residues. CDR3 bases: TGTGCCAGCAGCTCCCGCCGACAGTTCCAAGAGACCCAGTACTTC. It codes for CASSSRRQFQETQYF.

V is TRBV30 and J is TRBJ2-5; weak D call: TRBD1 (7 bases). CDR3 size: 15 residues. Germline V lookup: CDR1 GTSNPN, CDR2 SVGIG (reference sequence). V lost 2 bases and J lost 4, with 17 bases in between. The DNA of the CDR3 is TGTGCCTGGAGTTTGGGATCCAGGGGGGTAGAGACCCAGTACTTC. This gives the protein CAWSLGSRGVETQYF.

The V gene is TRBV18, the J gene TRBJ2-5; D gene uncertain. From germline, CDR1 is KGHSH and CDR2 LQKENI. Trimming took 2 bases from V and 6 from J, leaving 7 bases between them. The length of the CDR3 is 12 residues. The CDR3, as DNA: TGTGCCAGCTCACCAGAAAAAAAGACCCAGTACTTC. Amino acids: CASSPEKKTQYF.

The chain couples TRBV28 to TRBJ2-1; D perhaps matches TRBD2 (6 bases). The V end was cut by 10 bases, the J end by 8 bases, with 21 bases between. The germline gives CDR1 MDHEN, CDR2 SYDVKM. The CDR3 is 14 residues long. CDR3: CATGGLGGSDEQFF. The CDR3 nucleotides are TGTGCCACCGGGGGACTCGGCGGTTCTGATGAGCAGTTCTTC.

V and J are TRBV15 and TRBJ1-3; 8 bases agree with TRBD1. CDR3 length equals 15 residues. Germline values: CDR1 LNHNV, CDR2 YYDKDF (reference sequence). V lost 3 bases and J lost 4; bases outside the gene matches: 5. The CDR3 region has the DNA TGTGCCACCAGCAGGGACAGGGTGCAGGGAAACACCATATATTTT. Translated, it gives CATSRDRVQGNTIYF.

V is TRBV6-1 and J is TRBJ1-6; 9 bases fit TRBD1. Germline V gene sequence: CDR1 MNHNS, CDR2 SASEGT. This CDR3 has 16 residues. Unmatched junction bases numbered 7, after V lost 3 bases and J lost 7 bases. CDR3 in amino acids: CASSDIQGAGNSPLHF. In DNA form, the CDR3 reads TGTGCCAGCAGTGATATACAGGGGGCAGGGAATTCACCCCTCCACTTT.

The chain recombines TRBV6-4 with TRBJ1-3, with D maybe TRBD1 (6 bases). V gave up 0 bases and J gave up 0 bases, with 12 bases separating them. Germline CDR1 and CDR2: MRHNA and SNTAGT. The CDR3 covers 17 residues. The CDR3 is CASSDSMDSASGNTIYF. The CDR3 DNA reads TGTGCCAGCAGTGACTCGATGGACAGCGCCTCTGGAAACACCATATATTTT.

The chain uses TRBV11-3 and TRBJ2-1, with a weak D call TRBD2 (6 bases). There are 12 residues in the CDR3. V was pared by 5 bases and J by 7 bases, with 9 bases between. The germline CDR1 and CDR2 sequences are SGHNT and YENEEA. The CDR3 bases are TGTGCCAGCAGCCAAAGCGGGAATGAGCAGTTCTTC. Amino acid sequence: CASSQSGNEQFF.

The chain joins TRBV7-2 to TRBJ2-7; tentative D call: TRBD1 (5 bases). V was cut by 1 base and J by 3 bases, with 13 bases left in between. The CDR3 is made up of 15 amino acids. Germline V lookup: CDR1 SGHTA, CDR2 FQGNSA. The CDR3 bases are TGTGCCAGCAGCTTAGAGGACATCAAGTACTACGAGCAGTACTTC. Translating gives CASSLEDIKYYEQYF.

The V call is TRBV30, the J call TRBJ1-5, with 8 bases matching TRBD1. The CDR3 totals 14 residues. Germline CDR1 reads GTSNPN; CDR2 reads SVGIG (reference sequence). The V segment lost 0 bases and the J segment 5 bases; nucleotides outside the gene matches: 3. The CDR3 region has the DNA TGTGCCTGGAGTGTCGGACAGGGATATCAGCCCCAGCATTTT. Its translation: CAWSVGQGYQPQHF.

The CDR3 DNA sequence: TGTGCCAGCAGCCCCATCAGGGGAGGGAAACTGTTTTTT. Its translation is CASSPIRGGKLFF. This chain uses TRBV7-8 with TRBJ1-4; possible D gene TRBD1, 6 bases. The germline CDR1 and CDR2 sequences are SGHVS and FQNEAQ. The CDR3 loop spans 13 amino acids. V gave up 5 bases and J gave up 11 bases, with 15 bases separating them.

The V call is TRBV7-9, the J call TRBJ2-1; a weak D match, TRBD2 (7 bases). The V and J ends lost 3 bases and 5 bases respectively, with 8 bases between them. CDR3 length: 13 amino acids. Germline V lookup: CDR1 SEHNR, CDR2 FQNEAQ (reference sequence). The CDR3 DNA reads as TGTGCCAGCAGCTTGGGGGGGCACAATGAGCAGTTCTTC. Its protein is CASSLGGHNEQFF.